The T cell receptor (beta chain) under discussion was sequenced for a study of CD8 T cells in ankylosing spondylitis. Overall study findings and caveats: Among TCR beta sequences, a motif of under 10 highly homologous variants appeared characteristic of ankylosing spondylitis blood.

In its sample, this clonotype was seen many times. Its antigen is not identified. The CDR3 runs to 14 residues. The germline gives CDR1 SGHRS, CDR2 YFSETQ. Trimming stripped 2 bases from V and 1 base from J, with 8 bases between. TCRdb fed the 5' RACE reads into MiXCR, producing one record per CDR3 protein. The table includes fewer than 750,000 distinct CDR3 sequences, 15% to 20% detected once. Sample: blood, either unsorted or a sorted T cell fraction (not recorded which). This receptor was obtained from a male donor with ankylosing spondylitis. The chain has TRBV5-1 and TRBJ2-3; D not resolved. The CDR3 loop is CASSLLIGTDTQYF. The CDR3 bases are TGCGCCAGCAGCTTATTAATCGGCACAGATACGCAGTATTTT.